These 30 T cell receptor delta chains share one sample of origin, sequenced in a study of gamma-delta T cells after stem cell transplantation. TCRdb re-called clones from the RT-PCR reads via CATT. This repertoire shows 13,000 or so delta-chain clones, roughly 30% found once; its top ten account for around 3.9%. The material sequenced was gamma-delta T cells. The receptors stem from a human donor. It is not recorded whose cells these are; they may come from a transplant donor.

This clone was counted a few times. The chain is built from TRDV1 and TRDJ1, with no clear D. The CDR3 has 19 residues. V was clipped by 3 bases and J by 3 bases, with 26 bases between them. The germline V gene encodes CDR1 TSWWSYY and CDR2 QGS. CDR3 DNA: TGTGCTCTTGGGGACGGGCCCTCCCCCCAATCCGGAGGACCCGATAAACTCATCTTT. Encoded protein: CALGDGPSPQSGGPDKLIF.

The chain has TRDV1 and TRDJ1; D unresolved. This CDR3 comprises 15 residues. Between the trimmed V and J ends, which lost 4 bases and 5 bases, there was a span of 17 bases. CDR1 and CDR2 (germline): TSWWSYY, QGS. The DNA for the CDR3 is TGTGCTCTTGGGGCCGGCCCCTCTTATTGGGATAAACTCATCTTT. Translation: CALGAGPSYWDKLIF.

This clone was observed a few times. The chain has TRDV2 and TRDJ1; 13 bases align to TRDD3. Germline CDR1 is GEAIGNYY and CDR2 is EKD. V lost 3 bases and J lost 1; bases outside the gene matches: 7. There are 17 residues in the CDR3. The CDR3 spells CACDPLTGGYATDKLIF. The CDR3 region has the DNA TGTGCCTGTGACCCCCTTACTGGGGGATACGCCACCGATAAACTCATCTTT.

The chain's CDR3 is CAATLSLLGGSYTDKLIF. In DNA, the CDR3 is TGTGCAGCAACGTTAAGTCTCCTGGGGGGCTCGTACACCGATAAACTCATCTTT. The chain combines TRAV29/DV5 with TRDJ1; 7 positions match TRDD3. Losses at the gene ends were 3 bases for V and 0 bases for J; bases not matched to a gene: 17. CDR3 length equals 18 residues. From germline, CDR1 is NSMFDY and CDR2 ISSIKDK. Combining the CDR3 with reference TRAV29/DV5 and TRDJ1 gives the whole variable domain DQQVKQNSPSLSVQEGRISILNCDYTNSMFDYFLWYKKYPAEGPTFLISISSIKDKNEDGRFTVFLNKSAKHLSLHIVPSQPGDSAVYFCAATLSLLGGSYTDKLIFGKGTRVTVEP.

Points on this clone: This sample includes further DNA sequences coding for the same CDR3. The chain couples TRDV1 to TRDJ1; TRDD3 aligns across 10 bases. V was pared by 4 bases and J by 1 base, with 18 bases of the junction left unmatched. The germline V gene encodes CDR1 TSWWSYY and CDR2 QGS. The CDR3 is 20 residues long. The CDR3 sequence: CALGAVSDVGGGYLTDKLIF. The CDR3 DNA reads as TGTGCTCTTGGGGCGGTTTCCGACGTGGGTGGGGGATACCTCACCGATAAACTCATCTTT.

CDR3 region: CACVPLGGSSWDTRQMFF. For the CDR3, the DNA is TGTGCCTGTGTCCCACTGGGGGGGAGCTCCTGGGACACCCGACAGATGTTTTTC. The chain carries TRDV2 and TRDJ3; 8 nucleotides match TRDD3. Germline V gene data show CDR1 as GEAIGNYY and CDR2 as EKD. The CDR3 spans 18 residues. Germline trimming cut 5 bases from V and 0 bases from J; bases unmatched to any gene: 8.

The gene calls are TRDV2 and TRDJ1; TRDD3 agrees at 8 bases. The V gene end was trimmed by 4 bases and the J gene end by 8 bases; junction bases not matched to a gene: 14. There are 15 residues in the CDR3. Germline V gene lookup returns CDR1 GEAIGNYY and CDR2 EKD. CDR3 nucleotide sequence: TGTGCCTGTGATGTACTGGGGGGGCTCTGGCGAAAACTCATCTTT. Its protein product is CACDVLGGLWRKLIF.

On this clone: A read error is possible here, since a much larger clone lies one base away. This chain links TRDV2 with TRDJ3, with D maybe TRDD3 (5 bases). The germline V and J ends were trimmed by 3 bases and 0 bases, with 14 bases remaining between them. CDR3 length equals 18 residues. Germline assignment: CDR1 GEAIGNYY and CDR2 EKD. The CDR3 reads CACDLMGTSSWDTRQMFF. The CDR3 DNA reads TGTGCCTGTGACCTAATGGGGACGAGCTCCTGGGACACCCGACAGATGTTTTTC.

This clone was observed a few times. This chain connects TRDV1 to TRDJ2; TRDD3 matches at 10 bases. CDR1 is TSWWSYY, CDR2 QGS, per germline. Losses at the gene ends were 1 base for V and 0 bases for J; bases not matched to a gene: 20. The CDR3 length is 23 residues. CDR3 in amino acids: CALGEPAKTTGGYGASLTAQLFF. The CDR3, as DNA: TGTGCTCTTGGGGAACCGGCGAAGACTACCGGGGGATACGGGGCCTCTTTGACAGCACAACTCTTCTTT.

V gene TRDV3 combines with J gene TRDJ1, with D perhaps TRDD2 or TRDD3 (8 bases each). V gave up 2 bases and J gave up 0 bases, with 31 bases separating them. The CDR3 loop spans 20 amino acids. In germline, CDR1 is TVYSNPD, CDR2 GDNSRS (reference sequence). For the CDR3, the DNA is TGTGCCTTTGAGGGCTTCCTACGAAAACTGGGGATACCTGACACCGATAAACTCATCTTT. It encodes CAFEGFLRKLGIPDTDKLIF.

A remark on this clone: A much larger clonotype is one base distant, so this may be a read error. The chain has TRDV2 and TRDJ2, with 9 nucleotides matching TRDD3. Germline assignment: CDR1 GEAIGNYY and CDR2 EKD. The CDR3 is 15 amino acids. The CDR3 sequence is CAFDTGGYLTAQLFF. CDR3 sequence (DNA): TGTGCCTTTGACACCGGGGGATACTTGACAGCACAACTCTTCTTT.

The chain carries TRDV2 and TRDJ3, with 13 nucleotides matching TRDD3. The CDR3 covers 20 residues. Looked up from germline, CDR1 is GEAIGNYY and CDR2 is EKD. Trimming removed 3 bases from V and 0 bases from J; junction bases left unmatched: 7. The CDR3 reads CACDYGNWGIRSWDTRQMFF. CDR3 coding DNA: TGTGCCTGTGACTACGGAAACTGGGGGATACGCTCCTGGGACACCCGACAGATGTTTTTC.

To note about this clone: Other DNA sequences from this sample encode an identical CDR3 as well. This chain uses TRDV2 with TRDJ3; 7 bases align to TRDD3. The J segment lost 2 bases and the V segment lost 4 bases, leaving 4 bases of the junction unmatched. The germline V gene has CDR1 GEAIGNYY and CDR2 EKD. The CDR3 is 16 residues long. The DNA of the CDR3 is TGTGCCTGTGATACTGGGGATCCCTGGGACACCCGACAGATGTTTTTC. It specifies CACDTGDPWDTRQMFF.

This clone has only one observation. The chain has TRDV3 and TRDJ2, with D tentatively TRDD3 (6 bases). The germline V and J ends were trimmed by 2 bases and 0 bases, with 22 bases remaining between them. From germline, CDR1 is TVYSNPD and CDR2 GDNSRS (reference sequence). The CDR3 is 18 residues long. The CDR3 here is CAFLPMGACNSLTAQLFF. DNA of the CDR3: TGTGCCTTTCTACCTATGGGGGCCTGCAATTCTTTGACAGCACAACTCTTCTTT.

The rearrangement links TRDV3 to TRDJ1, with D tentatively TRDD3 (5 bases). V was cut by 3 bases and J by 0 bases, with 23 bases left in between. Germline V gene lookup returns CDR1 TVYSNPD and CDR2 GDNSRS (reference sequence). CDR3 length: 17 amino acids. The CDR3 DNA follows: TGTGCCTTCCGCCGAACTTGTGGGGACAGGTACACCGATAAACTCATCTTT. Translated, it gives CAFRRTCGDRYTDKLIF.

This rearrangement joins TRDV2 to TRDJ3; 9 bases map to TRDD3. The CDR3 covers 23 residues. Germline V gene data show CDR1 as GEAIGNYY and CDR2 as EKD. The CDR3 loop reads CACTSTQTGDTRLNSWDTRQMFF. CDR3 nucleotides: TGTGCGTGTACCTCAACTCAAACCGGGGATACGCGGCTTAACTCCTGGGACACCCGACAGATGTTTTTC.

A word on this clone: This sequence may be a read error, since a much larger clone differs from it by one base. The rearrangement uses TRDV2 and TRDJ1; 9 bases are shared with TRDD3. Germline CDR1 and CDR2: GEAIGNYY and EKD. The CDR3 consists of 15 residues. Losses at the gene ends were 2 bases for V and 0 bases for J; bases not matched to a gene: 3. DNA for the CDR3: TGTGCCTGTGACAGGGGGGATACATACACCGATAAACTCATCTTT. This translates into CACDRGDTYTDKLIF.

The V and J genes are TRDV1 and TRDJ1; no clear D. The CDR3 loop spans 17 amino acids. From germline, CDR1 is TSWWSYY and CDR2 QGS. Trimming cost V 0 bases and J 1 base, with 15 bases left between them. The CDR3 DNA is TGTGCTCTTGGGGAACTACCCCCCCCCGCAAGCACCGATAAACTCATCTTT. Translation: CALGELPPPASTDKLIF.

This clone turned up a few times. V is TRDV1 and J is TRDJ1; 7 bases are shared with TRDD3. This CDR3 region has 14 residues. Trimming at V came to 6 bases and at J to 5 bases, leaving 9 bases not matched to a gene. Germline loops: CDR1 TSWWSYY, CDR2 QGS. CDR3 region: CALGTLVLGDKLIF. In DNA, the CDR3 is TGTGCTCTTGGTACTCTAGTACTGGGGGATAAACTCATCTTT.

This clone was counted a few times. V is TRDV2 and J is TRDJ3, with D hard to call. This CDR3 contains 20 residues. V was trimmed by 4 bases and J by 0 bases, leaving 21 bases between them. Germline CDR1 is GEAIGNYY and CDR2 is EKD. The CDR3 loop is CACDPGLNYVLSWDTRQMFF. Written as DNA, the CDR3 is TGTGCCTGTGATCCCGGACTGAATTACGTTCTCTCCTGGGACACCCGACAGATGTTTTTC.

The CDR3 region is CAFTTRRGMGLTDKLIF. DNA of the CDR3: TGTGCCTTTACCACTAGGCGGGGGATGGGGTTAACCGATAAACTCATCTTT. V and J are TRDV3 and TRDJ1; 7 nucleotides line up with TRDD3. The germline gives CDR1 TVYSNPD, CDR2 GDNSRS (reference sequence). The ends lost 1 base at V and 2 bases at J; junction bases unmatched: 16. The CDR3 has 17 amino acids.

This chain connects TRDV1 to TRDJ3; 9 bases are shared with TRDD3. J lost 1 base, V lost 4 bases, and 17 bases had no gene match. CDR3 length equals 22 residues. Germline values: CDR1 TSWWSYY, CDR2 QGS. The DNA for the CDR3 is TGTGCTCTTGGGGGTGATCCTCGAGACTGGGGGAGAGAGTCCTGGGACACCCGACAGATGTTTTTC. Translation: CALGGDPRDWGRESWDTRQMFF.

V gene TRDV2 combines with J gene TRDJ3; 13 bases fit TRDD3. The V segment lost 0 bases and the J segment 0 bases; nucleotides outside the gene matches: 10. This CDR3 has 22 residues. The V gene's germline CDR1 is GEAIGNYY and CDR2 EKD. CDR3 amino acids: CACDTTYWGIRESSWDTRQMFF. The CDR3 nucleotides read TGTGCCTGTGACACCACTTACTGGGGGATACGGGAAAGCTCCTGGGACACCCGACAGATGTTTTTC.

This clone was seen only a few times. V is TRDV3 and J is TRDJ1; D perhaps matches TRDD3 (6 bases). The germline gives CDR1 TVYSNPD, CDR2 GDNSRS (reference sequence). The CDR3 extends over 17 amino acids. The V end was cut by 1 base, the J end by 3 bases, with 24 bases between. In DNA, the CDR3 is TGTGCCTTTACCAGGCCCCTGGGGCCTATAGGGTCCGATAAACTCATCTTT. This sequence encodes CAFTRPLGPIGSDKLIF.

There are a few counts of this clone. The chain uses TRDV1 and TRDJ1, with 9 bases aligning to TRDD3. CDR1 and CDR2 (germline): TSWWSYY, QGS. The CDR3 sequence is 20 residues long. After removal of 0 bases from V and 2 bases from J, the junction contained 16 bases not matched to a gene. In nucleotides, the CDR3 is TGTGCTCTTGGGGAACTTCTCATACGGTGGGGGATAGCGGGGACCGATAAACTCATCTTT. This gives the protein CALGELLIRWGIAGTDKLIF.

The table lists this clone with a few counts. The sample holds other DNA sequences that translate to the same CDR3. The J gene is TRDJ1, the V gene TRAV29/DV5; a possible D gene is TRDD3 (5 bases). The germline gives CDR1 NSMFDY, CDR2 ISSIKDK. The V gene lost 2 bases and the J gene lost 3 bases, with 32 bases spanning the gap. The CDR3 runs to 20 residues. CDR3 bases: TGTGCAGCAAGAAATTTTGGGGACGTGGGGACCCCCTATGGGGCCGATAAACTCATCTTT. It specifies CAARNFGDVGTPYGADKLIF.

This chain uses TRDV1 with TRDJ1, with 8 bases lining up with TRDD3. The V and J ends lost 0 bases and 1 base, in that order; junction bases with no gene match: 10. Germline CDR1 is TSWWSYY and CDR2 is QGS. This CDR3 region has 18 residues. The CDR3 sequence is CALGELPYWGVVTDKLIF. CDR3 nucleotide sequence: TGTGCTCTTGGGGAACTTCCGTACTGGGGGGTCGTCACCGATAAACTCATCTTT.

This clone was seen only a few times. The chain employs TRDV1 and TRDJ1; 9 bases are a match to TRDD3. Per the germline V gene, CDR1 is TSWWSYY and CDR2 is QGS. This CDR3 comprises 19 residues. The ends lost 2 bases at V and 3 bases at J; junction bases unmatched: 16. The CDR3 DNA is TGTGCTCTTGGGGAATGGCTCCGGCCAATGGGGGGGATACCCGATAAACTCATCTTT. Its protein is CALGEWLRPMGGIPDKLIF.

As for this clone: An end of the junction differs from the germline gene, which may be a read error. The chain carries TRDV2 and TRDJ1, with 7 bases aligning to TRDD3. The CDR3 sequence is 19 residues long. CDR1 is GEAIGNYY, CDR2 EKD, per germline. In nucleotides, the CDR3 is TGTGCCTGTGACACCGGGATACACCTATCTAAGATTAACACCGATAACCTCATCTTT. It encodes CACDTGIHLSKINTDNLIF.

This chain links TRDV1 with TRDJ1; D is undetermined. Germline V CDR1 and CDR2: TSWWSYY, QGS. The CDR3 length is 18 residues. V dropped 4 bases and J dropped 0 bases, with 21 bases sitting between them. CDR3 nucleotides: TGTGCTCTTGGGGGTCCGCTCCGGGCGACACCCAACACCGATAAACTCATCTTT. Translation gives CALGGPLRATPNTDKLIF.